The rows below give T cell receptor beta chains drawn from one sample of a study of cytomegalovirus exposure and HLA in healthy donors. TCRdb keeps only in-frame clones here, not all; method: immunoSEQ multiplex PCR. Its listing shows tens of thousands of clones. Sequencing was performed on PBMCs. Source of these receptors: a male donor in good health and CMV-seronegative. Both conserved end residues are part of each CDR3. D genes are given only for firm matches.

v_call: TRBV28
d_call: TRBD2
j_call: TRBJ2-3
cdr3_aa: CASSLTSGSTDTQYF
cdr3_nt: TGTGCCAGCAGTTTGACTAGCGGTAGCACAGATACGCAGTATTTT

v_call: TRBV11-2
d_call: -
j_call: TRBJ2-7
cdr3_aa: CASRIGDPGSYEQYF
cdr3_nt: TGTGCCAGCAGAATAGGAGATCCAGGGTCCTACGAGCAGTACTTC

v_call: TRBV30
d_call: -
j_call: TRBJ2-7
cdr3_aa: CAWSWAGDEQYF
cdr3_nt: TGTGCCTGGAGTTGGGCAGGGGACGAGCAGTACTTC

v_call: TRBV19
d_call: -
j_call: TRBJ2-7
cdr3_aa: CASSFLGGAEQYF
cdr3_nt: TGTGCCAGTAGTTTCCTTGGGGGGGCTGAGCAGTACTTC

v_call: TRBV30
d_call: TRBD1
j_call: TRBJ1-1
cdr3_aa: CAWDRGNSVNTEAFF
cdr3_nt: TGTGCCTGGGACAGGGGGAACTCGGTGAACACTGAAGCTTTCTTT

v_call: TRBV9
d_call: -
j_call: TRBJ2-3
cdr3_aa: CASSVSDTDTQYF
cdr3_nt: TGTGCCAGCAGCGTAAGCGACACAGATACGCAGTATTTT

v_call: TRBV4-2
d_call: TRBD2
j_call: TRBJ2-3
cdr3_aa: CASSQGALAASTDTQYF
cdr3_nt: TGTGCCAGCAGCCAAGGGGCACTAGCGGCTAGCACAGATACGCAGTATTTT

v_call: TRBV7-7
d_call: -
j_call: TRBJ2-3
cdr3_aa: CASSLGGRAGDTQYF
cdr3_nt: TGTGCCAGCAGCTTAGGTGGCAGGGCTGGAGATACGCAGTATTTT

v_call: TRBV28
d_call: -
j_call: TRBJ1-6
cdr3_aa: CASSYEGVVNSPLHF
cdr3_nt: TGTGCCAGCAGTTACGAGGGAGTGGTAAATTCACCCCTCCACTTT

v_call: TRBV27
d_call: TRBD1
j_call: TRBJ2-7
cdr3_aa: CASRSRQGSSYEQYF
cdr3_nt: TGTGCCAGCAGGAGTAGACAGGGGAGTTCCTACGAGCAGTACTTC

v_call: TRBV6-1
d_call: -
j_call: TRBJ2-1
cdr3_aa: CASTEQGNEQFF
cdr3_nt: TGTGCCAGCACCGAGCAGGGTAATGAGCAGTTCTTC

v_call: TRBV25-1
d_call: -
j_call: TRBJ2-2
cdr3_aa: CASSESNRVTGELFF
cdr3_nt: TGTGCCAGCAGTGAATCAAACAGGGTTACCGGGGAGCTGTTTTTT

v_call: TRBV12-5
d_call: TRBD1
j_call: TRBJ2-3
cdr3_aa: CASGTGQVEDTQYF
cdr3_nt: TGTGCTAGTGGTACAGGACAGGTTGAAGATACGCAGTATTTT

v_call: TRBV4-1
d_call: -
j_call: TRBJ2-5
cdr3_aa: CASSQGAWETQYF
cdr3_nt: TGCGCCAGCAGCCAGGGAGCCTGGGAGACCCAGTACTTC

v_call: TRBV19
d_call: -
j_call: TRBJ2-7
cdr3_aa: CASSPLRLLAEQYF
cdr3_nt: TGTGCCAGTAGTCCCCTCCGACTGTTGGCCGAGCAGTACTTC

v_call: TRBV27
d_call: -
j_call: TRBJ1-2
cdr3_aa: CASSLFTFYGYTF
cdr3_nt: TGTGCCAGCAGTCTATTTACATTCTATGGCTACACCTTC

v_call: TRBV4-1
d_call: -
j_call: TRBJ2-2
cdr3_aa: CASSFRGGTGELFF
cdr3_nt: TGCGCCAGCAGCTTCAGGGGAGGGACCGGGGAGCTGTTTTTT

v_call: TRBV7-2
d_call: TRBD1
j_call: TRBJ2-3
cdr3_aa: CASSLKGGFATDTQYF
cdr3_nt: TGTGCCAGCAGCTTAAAAGGGGGCTTCGCCACAGATACGCAGTATTTT